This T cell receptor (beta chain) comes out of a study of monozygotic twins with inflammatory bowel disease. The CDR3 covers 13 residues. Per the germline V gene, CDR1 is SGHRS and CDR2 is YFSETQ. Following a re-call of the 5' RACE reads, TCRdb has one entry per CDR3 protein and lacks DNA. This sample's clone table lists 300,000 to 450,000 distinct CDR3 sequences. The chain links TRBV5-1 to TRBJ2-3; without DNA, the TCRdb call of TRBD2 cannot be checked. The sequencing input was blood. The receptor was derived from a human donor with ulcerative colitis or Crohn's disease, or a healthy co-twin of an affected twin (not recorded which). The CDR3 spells CASGPRSTDTQYF.